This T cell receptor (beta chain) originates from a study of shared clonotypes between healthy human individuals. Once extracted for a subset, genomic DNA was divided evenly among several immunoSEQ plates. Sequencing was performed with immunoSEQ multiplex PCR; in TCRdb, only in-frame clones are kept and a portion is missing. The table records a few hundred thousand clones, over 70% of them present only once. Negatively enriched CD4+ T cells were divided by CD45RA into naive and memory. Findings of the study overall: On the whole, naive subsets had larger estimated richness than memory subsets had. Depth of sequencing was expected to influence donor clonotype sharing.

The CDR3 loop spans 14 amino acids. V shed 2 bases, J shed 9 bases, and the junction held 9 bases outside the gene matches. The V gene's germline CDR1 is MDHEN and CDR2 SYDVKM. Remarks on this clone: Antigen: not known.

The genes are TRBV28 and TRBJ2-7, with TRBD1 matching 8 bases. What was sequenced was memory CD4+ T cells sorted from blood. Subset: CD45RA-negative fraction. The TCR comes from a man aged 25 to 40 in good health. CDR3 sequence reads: CASSLIQGALGQYF. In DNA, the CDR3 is TGTGCCAGCAGTTTAATTCAGGGGGCGTTGGGGCAGTACTTC.